These T cell receptor beta chains were read from a single sample in a study of blood T cells in healthy people across ages. Each CDR3 protein gets one entry after TCRdb re-called the 5' RACE reads with MiXCR. The profile shows some 1.4 million distinct CDR3 sequences, about 40% of them singletons. Source material: blood. The receptors were gathered from a woman in her late teens or twenties in good health. Each CDR3 is given with its conserved first and last residue. D genes are given only for firm matches. Part of the rows lack a size; the others show once, few, many or a class for expanded clones.

J gene	D gene	V gene	clone size	CDR3 DNA	CDR3 protein
TRBJ1-1	NA	TRBV27	few	TGTGCCAGCAGCCTAAAAATCGTCAACACTGAAGCTTTCTTT	CASSLKIVNTEAFF
TRBJ1-2	NA	TRBV7-9	NA	TGTGCCAGCAGCCTTTCTTCAGGGGACGCAGACTATGGCTACACCTTC	CASSLSSGDADYGYTF
TRBJ2-1	NA	TRBV6-2/TRBV6-3	few	TGTGCCAGCAGTTCGTCCGGGTCTCGGAATGAGCAGTTCTTC	CASSSSGSRNEQFF
TRBJ2-3	TRBD2	TRBV7-2	NA	TGTGCCAGCAGATTTAGCGGGACTAGCACAGATACGCAGTATTTT	CASRFSGTSTDTQYF
TRBJ2-3	TRBD1	TRBV6-1	NA	TGTGCCAGCAGTGGCCCGGGGACAGGGGGCATAGATACGCAGTATTTT	CASSGPGTGGIDTQYF
TRBJ2-5	TRBD1	TRBV29-1	many	TGCAGCGTTTCACAGACAGGGCTATCGAGAGAGCAGTACTTC	CSVSQTGLSREQYF
TRBJ2-1	TRBD2	TRBV6-5	few	TGTGCCAGCAGTTACGACGGGAGGGGCTACAATGAGCAGTTCTTC	CASSYDGRGYNEQFF
TRBJ1-1	NA	TRBV20-1	NA	TGCAGTGCTCGCACGGTAACCGTGAGCGCTGAAGCTTTCTTT	CSARTVTVSAEAFF
TRBJ2-1	NA	TRBV29-1	NA	TGCAGCGTTGATAGCGCAGCAGCTTACAATGAGCAGTTCTTC	CSVDSAAAYNEQFF
TRBJ2-5	NA	TRBV4-1	once	TGCGCCAGCAGCCAAGATCCCACCCCGGATGAGCAGTACTTC	CASSQDPTPDEQYF
TRBJ2-6	NA	TRBV6-5	NA	TGTGCCAGCAGTACCCGAGGGGGATTCGTCACCTCTGGGGCCAACGTCCTGACTTTC	CASSTRGGFVTSGANVLTF
TRBJ2-5	TRBD2	TRBV11-2	few	TGTGCCAGCAGCTCGTATAGCGGGTTAATGTACTTC	CASSSYSGLMYF
TRBJ2-1	TRBD2	TRBV2	NA	TGTGCCAGCAGTGAAGGGGGGAGGGGCAACAATGAGCAGTTCTTC	CASSEGGRGNNEQFF
TRBJ2-3	NA	TRBV6-1	many	TGTGCCAGCAGTGACAGGGGAGGAGGTGATACGCAGTATTTT	CASSDRGGGDTQYF
TRBJ2-3	TRBD2	TRBV5-1	few	TGCGCCAGCAGCTTTTCGCCCTCCAGCGGGGGTGATACGCAGTATTTT	CASSFSPSSGGDTQYF
TRBJ2-1	NA	TRBV2	NA	TGTGCCAGATTCTCTAGTGAATACAATGAGCAGTTCTTC	CARFSSEYNEQFF
TRBJ2-7	TRBD2	TRBV11-2	NA	TGTGCCAGCAGCTTTATAAGGGCGCGGGGGGACGAGCAGTACTTC	CASSFIRARGDEQYF
TRBJ2-2	NA	TRBV7-2	few	TGTGCCAGCAGCTTAGGATGGACTGCCGGGGAGCTGTTTTTT	CASSLGWTAGELFF
TRBJ1-2	NA	TRBV21-1	NA	TGTGCCAGCAAACTAACTCGGGCCTTACAAGGGGCTAACTATGGCTACACCTTC	CASKLTRALQGANYGYTF
TRBJ2-1	TRBD2	TRBV7-9	NA	TGTGCCAGCAGCTTAGGAGGGACTAGCGGGAGGACACCCTCCTACAATGAGCAGTTCTTC	CASSLGGTSGRTPSYNEQFF
TRBJ2-7	NA	TRBV27	NA	TGTGCCAGCAGTTTAACGGGATTTTGGATGAACAGGGACGAGCAGTACTTC	CASSLTGFWMNRDEQYF
TRBJ2-3	TRBD1	TRBV29-1	few	TGCAGCGTCCGGGGACAGGGTCCAGATACGCAGTATTTT	CSVRGQGPDTQYF
TRBJ2-3	TRBD2	TRBV10-3	NA	TGTGCCATCACTAAGGGGGAGCGGGAGGCCACAGATGCGCAGTATTTT	CAITKGEREATDAQYF
TRBJ2-5	TRBD2	TRBV27	NA	TGTGCCAGCAGTCCGTGGGGGGGTCAGAAGACCCAGTACTTC	CASSPWGGQKTQYF
TRBJ2-3	NA	TRBV12-3/TRBV12-4	NA	TGTGCCAGCAGCCCAATGTTGAGCGGCAACTCGTATTTT	CASSPMLSGNSYF
TRBJ1-2	TRBD1	TRBV9	NA	TGTGCCAGCAGCCCCGGGGACAGGGACTATGGCTACACCTTC	CASSPGDRDYGYTF
TRBJ2-3	NA	TRBV11-3	NA	TGTGCCAGCAGCCCCGGGGGGCTAAACACAGATACGCAGTATTTT	CASSPGGLNTDTQYF
TRBJ1-2	TRBD1	TRBV27	few	TGTGCCAGCAGTTTATCGAAGGAGGGGGCCGGCTATGGCTACACCTTC	CASSLSKEGAGYGYTF
TRBJ2-4	NA	TRBV20-1	few	TGCAGTGCTAGATACTGGGAAAACATTCAGTACTTC	CSARYWENIQYF
TRBJ2-5	NA	TRBV27	few	TGTGCCAGCAGTCCCACAGACATGCCGGAGACCCAGTACTTC	CASSPTDMPETQYF
TRBJ1-4	NA	TRBV2	NA	TGTGCCAGCAGAGGGACCGATGCAACTAATGAAAAACTGTTTTTT	CASRGTDATNEKLFF
TRBJ2-5	TRBD2	TRBV20-1	once	TGCAGTGCTAGGGTTGCAGGAGCGGGGGGGCGCGAGACCCAGTACTTC	CSARVAGAGGRETQYF
TRBJ1-1	NA	TRBV20-1	few	TGCAGTGCTAGGGATTGGAAGTCGAACACTGAAGCTTTCTTT	CSARDWKSNTEAFF
TRBJ2-3	NA	TRBV12-3/TRBV12-4	NA	TGTGCCAGCACCCGCGATCGGGCACCGACGACAGATACGCAGTATTTT	CASTRDRAPTTDTQYF
TRBJ1-1	NA	TRBV5-1	NA	TGCGCCAGCAGCCAGGATGCAGGGAGATTAAAGACTGAAGCTTTCTTT	CASSQDAGRLKTEAFF
TRBJ1-4	TRBD1	TRBV5-5	NA	TGTGCCAGCAGCATGGGACAGGGAAAGGGCGAAAAACTGTTTTTT	CASSMGQGKGEKLFF
TRBJ2-1	NA	TRBV30	NA	TGTGCCTGGAGTCAAACGGGTCTTGGGGGTGAGCAGTTCTTC	CAWSQTGLGGEQFF
TRBJ2-7	TRBD1	TRBV20-1	NA	TGCAGTGCTAGCTCGACAGGGTACGCCTACGAGCAGTACTTC	CSASSTGYAYEQYF
TRBJ2-5	NA	TRBV5-1	few	TGCGCCAGCAGCTTGGAGACCGGGGGAGAGACCCAGTACTTC	CASSLETGGETQYF
TRBJ1-2	NA	TRBV12-3/TRBV12-4	NA	TGTGCCAGCAGTTTGGCCATCGGGGATGGCTACACCTTC	CASSLAIGDGYTF
TRBJ2-5	TRBD2	TRBV2	NA	TGTGCCAGCAGGGAGACTAGCGGCTCCTACAATGAGCAGTACTTC	CASRETSGSYNEQYF